The 24 T cell receptor beta chains listed next were all sequenced from one sample in a study of blood T cell repertoires in COVID-19. Repertoires were generated with immunoSEQ multiplex PCR, while TCRdb's copy carries only in-frame clones and drops some. Of roughly 77,000 clones listed, around three quarters are singletons. What was sequenced was peripheral blood. All receptors come from a man in his sixties with active or convalescent COVID-19.

The chain uses TRBV6-1 and TRBJ2-3; TRBD2 might be the D (6 bases). V was shortened by 3 bases and J by 3 bases, with 10 bases between the two germline ends. CDR1 MNHNS and CDR2 SASEGT come from the germline V gene. This CDR3 comprises 14 residues. CDR3 nucleotides: TGTGCCAGCAGTGAGACCGGGACTACAGATACGCAGTATTTT. Its protein product is CASSETGTTDTQYF.

J is TRBJ2-7 and V is TRBV7-2; 8 bases line up with TRBD2. The junction had 9 bases not matched to a gene; V was cut back by 5 bases and J by 0 bases. CDR1 is SGHTA and CDR2 is FQGNSA in the germline V gene. The CDR3 sequence is 16 residues long. CDR3 nucleotides: TGTGCCAGCAGCGCCGGGGCGCGGGGGGTCTCCTACGAGCAGTACTTC. Translating it yields CASSAGARGVSYEQYF.

The chain carries TRBV7-2 and TRBJ1-2; D is uncertain. Germline V lookup: CDR1 SGHTA, CDR2 FQGNSA. The CDR3 loop spans 15 amino acids. The V end was cut by 5 bases, the J end by 5 bases, with 18 bases between. For the CDR3, the DNA is TGTGCCAGCAGCCCGTCGGTCACTTGGACTTATGGCTACACCTTC. Amino acid sequence: CASSPSVTWTYGYTF.

The rearrangement joins TRBV5-1 to TRBJ1-3; D is perhaps TRBD1 (6 bases). Per germline, CDR1 SGHRS and CDR2 YFSETQ. The CDR3 covers 16 residues. The germline V and J ends were trimmed by 4 bases and 3 bases, with 17 bases remaining between them. The CDR3 DNA is TGCGCCAGCAGCGGTGCGGGGGCGATTTTTGGAAACACCATATATTTT. It encodes CASSGAGAIFGNTIYF.

This chain uses TRBV7-9 with TRBJ2-7, with 7 bases identical to TRBD1. CDR3 length equals 14 residues. Germline assignment: CDR1 SEHNR and CDR2 FQNEAQ (reference sequence). Germline trimming cut 3 bases from V and 4 bases from J; bases unmatched to any gene: 6. Here the CDR3 reads CASSLWDSEYEQYF. As DNA, the CDR3 is TGTGCCAGCAGCTTGTGGGACAGCGAGTACGAGCAGTACTTC. Based on the CDR3 plus reference TRBV7-9 and TRBJ2-7, the full variable domain is DTGVSQNPRHKITKRGQNVTFRCDPISEHNRLYWYRQTLGQGPEFLTYFQNEAQLEKSRLLSDRFSAERPKGSFSTLEIQRTEQGDSAMYLCASSLWDSEYEQYFGPGTRLTVT.

The gene calls are TRBV19 and TRBJ2-7; TRBD1 matches 7 bases. This CDR3 spans 14 amino acids. Germline-derived CDR1 and CDR2 are LNHDA and SQIVND (reference sequence). The trim removed 5 bases at V and 6 bases at J, leaving 10 bases unmatched. CDR3 region: CASSWGRGSSEQYF. CDR3 nucleotide sequence: TGTGCCAGTAGTTGGGGCAGGGGGTCTTCCGAGCAGTACTTC.

The chain is built from TRBV5-5 and TRBJ2-1; 7 bases are shared with TRBD1. Trimming removed 4 bases from V and 6 bases from J; junction bases left unmatched: 13. Germline CDR1 and CDR2: SGHKS and YYEKEE (reference sequence). The CDR3 consists of 16 residues. The CDR3 region has the DNA TGTGCCAGCAGCCAAGCCTCCGGGACAGTCGTCAATGAGCAGTTCTTC. It yields the protein CASSQASGTVVNEQFF.

V usage is TRBV10-1 and J usage is TRBJ2-7, with 10 bases aligning to TRBD2. The CDR3 is 16 amino acids. Germline trimming cut 6 bases from V and 6 bases from J; bases unmatched to any gene: 14. Germline-derived CDR1 and CDR2 are WNHNN and SYGVQD (reference sequence). CDR3 residues: CASSPRRAGGLGEQYF. DNA for the CDR3: TGCGCCAGCAGCCCGAGGAGAGCGGGGGGGTTAGGCGAGCAGTACTTC.

The chain joins TRBV7-7 to TRBJ2-5; TRBD2 matches 10 bases. The J segment lost 1 base and the V segment lost 5 bases, leaving 7 bases of the junction unmatched. Germline assignment: CDR1 SSHAT and CDR2 FNYEAQ (reference sequence). The CDR3 length is 16 residues. CDR3 protein: CASSVLAGVGQETQYF. The CDR3 bases are TGTGCCAGCAGCGTCCTAGCGGGGGTTGGCCAAGAGACCCAGTACTTC.

The CDR3 nucleotides read TGTGCCATCAGTGAGTCTCCCGGGACAGGGGTACCTGAAGCTTTCTTT. It specifies CAISESPGTGVPEAFF. This chain connects TRBV10-3 to TRBJ1-1, with 10 bases fitting TRBD1. This CDR3 has 16 residues. CDR1 and CDR2 from the germline V gene are ENHRY and SYGVKD. The V and J ends lost 0 bases and 6 bases, in that order; junction bases with no gene match: 7.

V is TRBV11-2 and J is TRBJ2-7, with D possibly TRBD1 on 6 matching bases. There are 14 residues in the CDR3. Germline V gives CDR1 SGHAT, CDR2 FQNNGV. V shed 1 base and J shed 4 bases, with 11 bases lying between them. The CDR3 spells CASSLVGTNYEQYF. Written as DNA, the CDR3 is TGTGCCAGCAGCTTAGTGGGGACAAATTACGAGCAGTACTTC. The entire variable domain, with the rest obtained from reference TRBV11-2 and TRBJ2-7, is as follows: EAGVAQSPRYKIIEKRQSVAFWCNPISGHATLYWYQQILGQGPKLLIQFQNNGVVDDSQLPKDRFSAERLKGVDSTLKIQPAKLEDSAVYLCASSLVGTNYEQYFGPGTRLTVT.

The V call is TRBV4-3, the J call TRBJ1-4; possibly TRBD1 for D (6 bases). Germline V lookup: CDR1 LGHNA, CDR2 YSLEER. The CDR3 totals 15 residues. The germline V and J ends were trimmed by 0 bases and 8 bases, with 13 bases remaining between them. The CDR3 sequence: CASSQDRGAREKLFF. For the CDR3, the DNA is TGCGCCAGCAGCCAAGATCGGGGGGCGCGAGAAAAACTGTTTTTT.

V usage is TRBV4-1 and J usage is TRBJ2-7; possibly TRBD2 for D (5 bases). In germline, CDR1 is MGHRA, CDR2 YSYEKL. This CDR3 has 15 amino acids. The germline V and J ends were trimmed by 2 bases and 2 bases, with 13 bases remaining between them. This CDR3 is CASSQLAQGTYEQYF. For the CDR3, the DNA is TGCGCCAGCAGCCAACTAGCTCAAGGAACCTACGAGCAGTACTTC.

This clone has a single count. The V call is TRBV6-5, the J call TRBJ1-5; 7 bases fit TRBD1. With V trimmed by 6 bases and J by 0 bases, 5 bases remained unmatched. CDR3 length: 15 amino acids. The V gene's germline CDR1 is MNHEY and CDR2 SVGAGI. CDR3 coding DNA: TGTGCCAGCAGGATGACAGGGAATAGCAATCAGCCCCAGCATTTT. Protein: CASRMTGNSNQPQHF.

In its sample, this clone was seen once. The chain couples TRBV5-4 to TRBJ1-3, with D possibly matching TRBD1 (5 bases). Between the trimmed V and J ends, which lost 0 bases and 2 bases, there was a span of 12 bases. Germline V gene data show CDR1 as SGHNT and CDR2 as YYREEE (reference sequence). The CDR3 has 16 residues. CDR3 amino acids: CASSLARTSAGNTIYF. In DNA, the CDR3 is TGTGCCAGCAGCTTGGCCAGGACATCCGCTGGAAACACCATATATTTT.

The V and J genes are TRBV5-1 and TRBJ2-1, with 7 positions matching TRBD1. The CDR3 is made up of 14 amino acids. Germline loops: CDR1 SGHRS, CDR2 YFSETQ. Unmatched junction bases numbered 4, after V lost 4 bases and J lost 3 bases. The CDR3 DNA is TGCGCCAGCAGCCAGGGACAGATCTACAATGAGCAGTTCTTC. Amino acids: CASSQGQIYNEQFF.

The chain carries TRBV7-6 and TRBJ2-1; 10 nucleotides match TRBD2. Germline trimming cut 5 bases from V and 8 bases from J; bases unmatched to any gene: 18. The CDR3 runs 18 residues. Germline CDR1 reads SGHVS; CDR2 reads FNYEAQ. The CDR3 bases are TGTGCCAGCAGCCCAGAGAGTGGCAGCGGGGGGGCCTGGGATGAGCAGTTCTTC. It translates to CASSPESGSGGAWDEQFF.

This clone was seen many times. The rearrangement joins TRBV18 to TRBJ2-1; 9 bases are shared with TRBD2. CDR3 length: 15 residues. Germline values: CDR1 KGHSH, CDR2 LQKENI. The J segment lost 10 bases and the V segment lost 2 bases, leaving 9 bases of the junction unmatched. The CDR3 sequence is CASSPLDLAGSEQFF. CDR3 nucleotides: TGTGCCAGCTCACCATTGGATCTAGCGGGGAGCGAGCAGTTCTTC.

This sequence joins TRBV19 and TRBJ2-6; maybe TRBD2 (6 bases). This CDR3 region has 16 residues. CDR1 LNHDA and CDR2 SQIVND come from the germline V gene (reference sequence). V dropped 5 bases and J dropped 4 bases, with 15 bases sitting between them. CDR3 sequence (DNA): TGTGCCAGTAGTCCCGGAGGGACGCCCGGGGCCAACGTCCTGACTTTC. Translated: CASSPGGTPGANVLTF.

This clone was counted once. The genes are TRBV27 and TRBJ1-6; TRBD1 agrees at 7 bases. Germline V lookup: CDR1 MNHEY, CDR2 SMNVEV (reference sequence). The V and J ends lost 2 bases and 0 bases, in that order; junction bases with no gene match: 4. This CDR3 is 17 amino acids long. The CDR3 loop reads CASSLRTGVSYNSPLHF. In DNA form, the CDR3 reads TGTGCCAGCAGTTTAAGGACAGGTGTCTCCTATAATTCACCCCTCCACTTT.

V is TRBV5-1 and J is TRBJ2-3, with TRBD2 matching 11 bases. The CDR3 totals 18 residues. Germline V gives CDR1 SGHRS, CDR2 YFSETQ. V lost 0 bases and J lost 4; bases outside the gene matches: 10. As DNA, the CDR3 is TGCGCCAGCAGCTTGGGGTCTAGCGGGGGGACGTTTGCAGATACGCAGTATTTT. This sequence encodes CASSLGSSGGTFADTQYF.

The chain employs TRBV27 and TRBJ2-5; 7 positions agree with TRBD1. Germline V lookup: CDR1 MNHEY, CDR2 SMNVEV (reference sequence). The V and J ends lost 5 bases and 2 bases, in that order; junction bases with no gene match: 5. The CDR3 sequence is 14 residues long. CDR3 loop: CASSSRDRQETQYF. Here the CDR3 DNA reads TGTGCCAGCAGTAGCCGGGACAGACAAGAGACCCAGTACTTC.

The chain has TRBV7-6 and TRBJ2-7; 11 bases match TRBD1. CDR3 length: 14 amino acids. Germline V gives CDR1 SGHVS, CDR2 FNYEAQ. J lost 7 bases, V lost 6 bases, and 8 bases had no gene match. CDR3 residues: CASSSGQGAGEQYF. The CDR3 nucleotides read TGTGCCAGCAGTTCCGGACAGGGGGCGGGGGAGCAGTACTTC.

The chain joins TRBV18 to TRBJ1-3; TRBD1 agrees at 9 bases. CDR1 is KGHSH, CDR2 LQKENI, per germline. The CDR3 spans 17 residues. Losses at the gene ends were 5 bases for V and 1 base for J; bases not matched to a gene: 9. This CDR3 reads CASSEMTGGSSGNTIYF. CDR3 coding DNA: TGTGCCAGCTCAGAGATGACAGGGGGTTCTTCTGGAAACACCATATATTTT.